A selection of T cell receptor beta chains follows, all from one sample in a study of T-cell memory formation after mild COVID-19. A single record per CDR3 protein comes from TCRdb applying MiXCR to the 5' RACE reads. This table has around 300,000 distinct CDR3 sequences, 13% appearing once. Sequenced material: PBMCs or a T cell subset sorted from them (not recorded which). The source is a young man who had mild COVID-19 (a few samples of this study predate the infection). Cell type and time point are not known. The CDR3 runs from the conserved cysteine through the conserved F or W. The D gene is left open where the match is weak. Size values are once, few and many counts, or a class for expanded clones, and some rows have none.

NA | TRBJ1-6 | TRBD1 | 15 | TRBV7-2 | CASSRTGGWNSPLHF | TGTGCCAGCAGCCGGACAGGGGGCTGGAATTCACCCCTCCACTTT
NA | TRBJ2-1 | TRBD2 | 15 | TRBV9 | CASSSRLAGINEQFF | TGTGCCAGCAGCTCTCGACTAGCGGGGATAAATGAGCAGTTCTTC
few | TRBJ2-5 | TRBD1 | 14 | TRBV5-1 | CASRWTGIGETQYF | TGCGCCAGCAGGTGGACAGGGATAGGGGAGACCCAGTACTTC
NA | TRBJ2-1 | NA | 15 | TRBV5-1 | CASSLYLSPGNEQFF | TGCGCCAGCAGCTTATACCTGAGTCCGGGCAATGAGCAGTTCTTC
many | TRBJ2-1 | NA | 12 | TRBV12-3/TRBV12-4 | CASSLRGVEQFF | TGTGCCAGCAGTTTAAGGGGGGTTGAGCAGTTCTTC
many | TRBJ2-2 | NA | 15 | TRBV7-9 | CASSLEVQNTGELFF | TGTGCCAGCAGCTTAGAAGTACAGAACACCGGGGAGCTGTTTTTT
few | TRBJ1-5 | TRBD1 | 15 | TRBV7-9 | CASSATGGRNQPQHF | TGTGCCAGCAGCGCGACAGGGGGACGCAATCAGCCCCAGCATTTT
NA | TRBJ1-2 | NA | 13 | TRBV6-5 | CASSSSPNYGYTF | TGTGCCAGCAGTTCATCACCGAACTATGGCTACACCTTC
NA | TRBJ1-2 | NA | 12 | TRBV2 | CASSFDRGGYTF | TGTGCCAGCAGTTTTGACAGAGGTGGCTACACCTTC
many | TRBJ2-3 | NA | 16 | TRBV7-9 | CASSPPPGRPRDTQYF | TGTGCCAGCAGCCCCCCCCCGGGACGCCCAAGGGATACGCAGTATTTT
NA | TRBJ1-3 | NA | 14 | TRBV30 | CAWSVGDSGNTIYF | TGTGCCTGGAGTGTTGGTGACTCTGGAAACACCATATATTTT
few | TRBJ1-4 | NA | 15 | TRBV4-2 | CASSVRYREGEKLFF | TGTGCCAGCAGCGTTCGGTACAGGGAGGGAGAAAAACTGTTTTTT
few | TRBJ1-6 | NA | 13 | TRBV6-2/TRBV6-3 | CASSDDRDSPLHF | TGTGCCAGCAGCGATGACCGCGACTCACCCCTCCACTTT
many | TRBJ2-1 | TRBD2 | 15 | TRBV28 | CASTTGGTSGNEQFF | TGTGCCAGCACCACCGGAGGGACTAGCGGCAATGAGCAGTTCTTC
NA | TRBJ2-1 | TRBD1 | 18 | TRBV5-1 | CASSSKGQGPGSYNEQFF | TGCGCCAGCAGCTCGAAAGGACAGGGACCCGGTTCCTACAATGAGCAGTTCTTC
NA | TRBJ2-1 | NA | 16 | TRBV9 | CASSVGGNLRNNEQFF | TGTGCCAGCAGCGTAGGGGGGAATTTAAGGAACAATGAGCAGTTCTTC
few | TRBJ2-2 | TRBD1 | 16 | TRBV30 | CAWSVVGTGDTGELFF | TGTGCCTGGAGTGTAGTCGGGACAGGGGACACCGGGGAGCTGTTTTTT
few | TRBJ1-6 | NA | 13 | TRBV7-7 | CASTRSGNSPLHF | TGTGCTAGCACCCGATCGGGGAATTCACCCCTCCACTTT
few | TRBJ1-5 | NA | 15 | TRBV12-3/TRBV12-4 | CASSSEDSSNQPQHF | TGTGCCAGCAGTTCCGAAGACAGCTCCAATCAGCCCCAGCATTTT
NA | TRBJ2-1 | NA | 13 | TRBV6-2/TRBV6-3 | CASSPGVHNEQFF | TGTGCCAGCAGCCCAGGAGTACACAATGAGCAGTTCTTC
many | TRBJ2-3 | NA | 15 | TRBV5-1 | CASSLVEGGSDTQYF | TGCGCCAGCAGCCTCGTCGAGGGAGGTTCGGATACGCAGTATTTT
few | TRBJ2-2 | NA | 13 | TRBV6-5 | CASFPSGTGELFF | TGTGCCAGCTTCCCTTCGGGTACCGGGGAGCTGTTTTTT
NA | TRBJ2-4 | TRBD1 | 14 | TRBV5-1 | CASSQGQGLNIQYF | TGCGCCAGCAGCCAGGGACAGGGGTTGAACATTCAGTACTTC
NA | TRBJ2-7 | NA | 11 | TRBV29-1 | CSVRGAVEQYF | TGCAGCGTTAGGGGGGCAGTTGAGCAGTACTTC
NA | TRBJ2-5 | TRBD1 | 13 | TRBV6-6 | CASRFPGGETQYF | TGTGCCAGCAGATTCCCAGGGGGAGAGACCCAGTACTTC
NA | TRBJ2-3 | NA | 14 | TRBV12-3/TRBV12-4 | CASRLYRDTDTQYF | TGTGCCAGCAGGCTTTACAGGGACACAGATACGCAGTATTTT
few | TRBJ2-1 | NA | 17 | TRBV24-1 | CATSDFILTRFLTEQFF | TGTGCCACCAGTGATTTTATATTGACAAGATTTTTAACTGAGCAGTTCTTC
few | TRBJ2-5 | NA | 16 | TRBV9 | CASSAGPKPLRETQYF | TGTGCCAGCAGTGCGGGCCCAAAGCCACTTCGAGAGACCCAGTACTTC
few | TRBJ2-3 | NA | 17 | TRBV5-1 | CASSRLPGPSDTDTQYF | TGCGCCAGCAGCCGACTCCCGGGACCATCCGACACAGATACGCAGTATTTT
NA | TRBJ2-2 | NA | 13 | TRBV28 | CASSLGHTGELFF | TGTGCCAGCAGCCTCGGGCACACCGGGGAGCTGTTTTTT
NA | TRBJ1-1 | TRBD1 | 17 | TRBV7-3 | CASSQWTGGLVNTEAFF | TGTGCCAGCAGCCAATGGACAGGGGGGTTAGTAAACACTGAAGCTTTCTTT
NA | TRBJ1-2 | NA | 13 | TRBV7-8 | CASSLRPNYGYTF | TGTGCCAGCAGCTTACGCCCGAACTATGGCTACACCTTC
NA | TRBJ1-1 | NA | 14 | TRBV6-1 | CASSDGYMNTEAFF | TGTGCCAGCAGCGACGGCTACATGAACACTGAAGCTTTCTTT
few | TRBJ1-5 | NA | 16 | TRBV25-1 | CASSEIGRVRNQPQHF | TGTGCCAGCAGTGAAATTGGAAGGGTACGCAATCAGCCCCAGCATTTT
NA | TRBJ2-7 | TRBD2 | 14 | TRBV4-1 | CASSQDLAAYEQYF | TGCGCCAGCAGCCAAGATCTAGCGGCCTACGAGCAGTACTTC
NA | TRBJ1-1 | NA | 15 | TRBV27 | CASSLSPGLNTEAFF | TGTGCCAGCAGTTTATCGCCGGGACTGAACACTGAAGCTTTCTTT
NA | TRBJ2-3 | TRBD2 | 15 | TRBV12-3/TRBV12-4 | CASSKTSGWEDTQYF | TGTGCCAGCAGTAAGACTAGCGGTTGGGAAGATACGCAGTATTTT
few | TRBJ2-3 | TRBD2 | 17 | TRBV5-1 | CASGADFRGGRTDTQYF | TGCGCCAGCGGGGCGGACTTCCGGGGGGGCCGCACAGATACGCAGTATTTT
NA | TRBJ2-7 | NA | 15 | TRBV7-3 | CASSLEGGAPYEQYF | TGTGCCAGCAGCTTAGAGGGCGGGGCGCCCTACGAGCAGTACTTC
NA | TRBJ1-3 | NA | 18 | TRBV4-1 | CASSQGTQGRFSGNTIYF | TGCGCCAGCAGCCAAGGCACCCAGGGTCGATTCTCTGGAAACACCATATATTTT
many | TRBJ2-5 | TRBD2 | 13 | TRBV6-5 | CASSLAAQETQYF | TGTGCCAGCAGTCTAGCGGCCCAAGAGACCCAGTACTTC
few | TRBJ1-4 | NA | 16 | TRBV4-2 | CASSQNGRARGEKLFF | TGTGCCAGCAGCCAAAACGGCAGGGCACGTGGCGAAAAACTGTTTTTT
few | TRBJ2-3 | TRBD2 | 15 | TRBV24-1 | CATSDPGTSWDTQYF | TGTGCCACCAGTGATCCCGGGACTAGCTGGGATACGCAGTATTTT
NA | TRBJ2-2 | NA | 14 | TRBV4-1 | CASSHGGADGELFF | TGCGCCAGCAGCCATGGGGGGGCTGACGGGGAGCTGTTTTTT
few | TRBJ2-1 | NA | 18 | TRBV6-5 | CASRPVSGDEITDNEQFF | TGTGCCAGCAGGCCCGTTAGCGGAGACGAAATAACCGACAATGAGCAGTTCTTC
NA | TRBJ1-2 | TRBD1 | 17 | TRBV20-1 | CSARDVGTGILGHGYTF | TGCAGTGCTAGAGACGTAGGGACAGGGATCCTGGGGCATGGCTACACCTTC
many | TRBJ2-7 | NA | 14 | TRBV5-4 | CASSFLPGAYEQYF | TGTGCCAGCAGCTTTCTCCCGGGGGCCTACGAGCAGTACTTC
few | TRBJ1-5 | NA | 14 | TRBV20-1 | CSARSARVYQPQHF | TGCAGTGCTAGGTCGGCCAGGGTCTATCAGCCCCAGCATTTT
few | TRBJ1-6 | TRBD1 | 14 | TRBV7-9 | CASSLRQGGSPLHF | TGTGCCAGCAGCTTAAGACAGGGGGGTTCACCCCTCCACTTT
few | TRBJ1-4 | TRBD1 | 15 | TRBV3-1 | CASSQGDRFREKLFF | TGTGCCAGCAGCCAAGGGGACAGGTTCAGAGAAAAACTGTTTTTT